A selection of T cell receptor beta chains follows, all from one sample in a study of shared clonotypes between healthy human individuals. Assay used: immunoSEQ multiplex PCR; TCRdb lists only in-frame clones, some missing. The sample has about 530,000 clones, almost 80% seen once. The sample comprised PBMCs. These receptors all stem from a woman in her 40s in good health. Some clones in this sample may be carry-over from other donors' samples. The CDR3 runs from the conserved cysteine through the conserved F or W. D genes are given only for firm matches. Clone size is shown for a subset of rows, as once, few, many or a class of expanded clone.

J gene: TRBJ1-4; D gene: TRBD1; clone size: .; V gene: TRBV9; CDR3 protein: CASSEGDRGGGMNEKLFF; CDR3 DNA: TGTGCCAGCAGCGAAGGGGACAGGGGAGGGGGAATGAATGAAAAACTGTTTTTT
J gene: TRBJ2-1; D gene: .; clone size: .; V gene: TRBV7-8; CDR3 protein: CASSEGHNEQFF; CDR3 DNA: TGTGCCAGCAGCGAGGGGCACAATGAGCAGTTCTTC
J gene: TRBJ2-7; D gene: .; clone size: .; V gene: TRBV28; CDR3 protein: CASSERGEQYF; CDR3 DNA: TGTGCCAGCAGCGAACGAGGCGAGCAGTACTTC
J gene: TRBJ2-2; D gene: TRBD1; clone size: .; V gene: TRBV5-4; CDR3 protein: CASSLAGGMATGELFF; CDR3 DNA: TGTGCCAGCAGCTTGGCAGGGGGCATGGCCACCGGGGAGCTGTTTTTT
J gene: TRBJ2-1; D gene: .; clone size: .; V gene: TRBV5-1; CDR3 protein: CASSLGTENEQFF; CDR3 DNA: TGCGCCAGCAGCTTGGGTACTGAAAATGAGCAGTTCTTC
J gene: TRBJ1-1; D gene: .; clone size: .; V gene: TRBV4-1; CDR3 protein: CASSPNRDANTEAFF; CDR3 DNA: TGCGCCAGCAGCCCAAACAGGGACGCGAACACTGAAGCTTTCTTT
J gene: TRBJ1-2; D gene: TRBD1; clone size: .; V gene: TRBV19; CDR3 protein: CASSIQGAYYGYTF; CDR3 DNA: TGTGCCAGTAGTATACAGGGGGCGTATTATGGCTACACCTTC
J gene: TRBJ2-1; D gene: TRBD1; clone size: .; V gene: TRBV9; CDR3 protein: CASSVVGQGYEQFF; CDR3 DNA: TGTGCCAGCAGCGTAGTTGGACAGGGCTATGAGCAGTTCTTC
J gene: TRBJ1-2; D gene: .; clone size: .; V gene: TRBV18; CDR3 protein: CASSLTGSGVYGYTF; CDR3 DNA: TGTGCCAGCTCCCTAACAGGGTCGGGTGTCTATGGCTACACCTTC
J gene: TRBJ2-5; D gene: .; clone size: .; V gene: TRBV6-5; CDR3 protein: CASSYGRAGETQYF; CDR3 DNA: TGTGCCAGCAGTTACGGGCGGGCCGGAGAGACCCAGTACTTC
J gene: TRBJ2-1; D gene: TRBD2; clone size: many; V gene: TRBV6-4; CDR3 protein: CASSGREDGYNEQFF; CDR3 DNA: TGTGCCAGCAGTGGGCGGGAGGATGGTTACAATGAGCAGTTCTTC
J gene: TRBJ2-5; D gene: .; clone size: .; V gene: TRBV6-1; CDR3 protein: CASSETGLETQYF; CDR3 DNA: TGTGCCAGCAGTGAAACAGGGTTGGAGACCCAGTACTTC
J gene: TRBJ2-7; D gene: .; clone size: .; V gene: TRBV5-5; CDR3 protein: CASSFPGLDEQYF; CDR3 DNA: TGTGCCAGCAGCTTCCCGGGGTTGGACGAGCAGTACTTC
J gene: TRBJ2-3; D gene: .; clone size: .; V gene: TRBV2; CDR3 protein: CASSGSPITDTQYF; CDR3 DNA: TGTGCCAGCAGCGGCAGTCCGATCACAGATACGCAGTATTTT
J gene: TRBJ1-5; D gene: TRBD1; clone size: .; V gene: TRBV10-3; CDR3 protein: CAIRRDRGSNQPQHF; CDR3 DNA: TGTGCCATCAGGAGGGACAGGGGCAGCAATCAGCCCCAGCATTTT
J gene: TRBJ1-4; D gene: .; clone size: .; V gene: TRBV7-9; CDR3 protein: CASSLESGANEKLFF; CDR3 DNA: TGTGCCAGCAGCTTAGAATCTGGGGCTAATGAAAAACTGTTTTTT
J gene: TRBJ1-1; D gene: .; clone size: once; V gene: TRBV7-2; CDR3 protein: CASSSQQGLTEAFF; CDR3 DNA: TGTGCCAGCAGCTCTCAACAGGGATTAACTGAAGCTTTCTTT
J gene: TRBJ2-1; D gene: .; clone size: many; V gene: TRBV1; CDR3 protein: CTSSHFRTSGNSYNEQFF; CDR3 DNA: TGCACCAGCAGCCATTTCCGGACTAGCGGGAATAGCTACAATGAGCAGTTCTTC
J gene: TRBJ1-2; D gene: .; clone size: .; V gene: TRBV2; CDR3 protein: CASSEGVSGGGYTF; CDR3 DNA: TGTGCCAGCAGCGAAGGGGTCTCCGGTGGTGGCTACACCTTC
J gene: TRBJ1-1; D gene: .; clone size: .; V gene: TRBV5-4; CDR3 protein: CASSFSDNTEAFF; CDR3 DNA: TGTGCCAGCAGCTTTTCGGATAACACTGAAGCTTTCTTT
J gene: TRBJ2-7; D gene: .; clone size: .; V gene: TRBV7-2; CDR3 protein: CASSLGPGRTYEQYF; CDR3 DNA: TGTGCCAGCAGCTTAGGGCCAGGAAGAACCTACGAGCAGTACTTC
J gene: TRBJ2-3; D gene: .; clone size: .; V gene: TRBV9; CDR3 protein: CASSAQAYTDTQYF; CDR3 DNA: TGTGCCAGCAGCGCACAGGCGTACACAGATACGCAGTATTTT
J gene: TRBJ1-1; D gene: .; clone size: .; V gene: TRBV7-6; CDR3 protein: CASSSFSGTEAFF; CDR3 DNA: TGTGCCAGCAGCTCTTTTTCCGGGACTGAAGCTTTCTTT
J gene: TRBJ1-2; D gene: .; clone size: .; V gene: TRBV7-7; CDR3 protein: CASRPISSYGYTF; CDR3 DNA: TGTGCCAGCAGGCCCATTTCCTCCTATGGCTACACCTTC
J gene: TRBJ2-1; D gene: .; clone size: .; V gene: TRBV6-5; CDR3 protein: CASSREIDNEQFF; CDR3 DNA: TGTGCCAGCAGTCGGGAGATCGACAATGAGCAGTTCTTC
J gene: TRBJ1-3; D gene: .; clone size: .; V gene: TRBV28; CDR3 protein: CASSFPGQAGNTIYF; CDR3 DNA: TGTGCCAGCAGTTTCCCCGGCCAAGCGGGAAACACCATATATTTT
J gene: TRBJ2-7; D gene: .; clone size: .; V gene: TRBV7-8; CDR3 protein: CASSSDWGRYEQYF; CDR3 DNA: TGTGCCAGCAGCTCAGACTGGGGTCGATACGAGCAGTACTTC
J gene: TRBJ1-2; D gene: .; clone size: .; V gene: TRBV7-3; CDR3 protein: CASSFRQGDGYTF; CDR3 DNA: TGTGCCAGCAGCTTCCGACAAGGGGATGGCTACACCTTC
J gene: TRBJ1-5; D gene: .; clone size: .; V gene: TRBV7-9; CDR3 protein: CASSLGTHPNQPQHF; CDR3 DNA: TGTGCCAGCAGCTTGGGCACTCACCCCAATCAGCCCCAGCATTTT
J gene: TRBJ2-5; D gene: .; clone size: .; V gene: TRBV19; CDR3 protein: CASRSGGTRGETQYF; CDR3 DNA: TGTGCCAGTAGATCAGGGGGGACTAGGGGTGAGACCCAGTACTTC
J gene: TRBJ2-1; D gene: .; clone size: .; V gene: TRBV11-3; CDR3 protein: CASSLVGLGNEQFF; CDR3 DNA: TGTGCCAGCAGCTTAGTTGGTCTGGGCAATGAGCAGTTCTTC
J gene: TRBJ1-2; D gene: TRBD1; clone size: .; V gene: TRBV28; CDR3 protein: CASSQRYRGGYTF; CDR3 DNA: TGTGCCAGCAGTCAACGCTACAGGGGTGGCTACACCTTC
J gene: TRBJ1-5; D gene: .; clone size: few; V gene: TRBV18; CDR3 protein: CASSPGGQPQHF; CDR3 DNA: TGTGCCAGCTCACCGGGGGGGCAGCCCCAGCATTTT
J gene: TRBJ2-2; D gene: TRBD1; clone size: .; V gene: TRBV7-9; CDR3 protein: CASSKGADRGGTTGELFF; CDR3 DNA: TGTGCCAGCAGCAAGGGGGCGGACAGGGGAGGTACCACCGGGGAGCTGTTTTTT
J gene: TRBJ2-7; D gene: .; clone size: .; V gene: TRBV15; CDR3 protein: CATSRDLSAPSLQTYEQYF; CDR3 DNA: TGTGCCACCAGCAGAGATCTGTCGGCTCCCTCCCTACAAACCTACGAGCAGTACTTC
J gene: TRBJ2-3; D gene: .; clone size: .; V gene: TRBV11-1; CDR3 protein: CASSLAGTPTDTQYF; CDR3 DNA: TGTGCCAGCAGCTTAGCGGGGACCCCCACAGATACGCAGTATTTT
J gene: TRBJ2-1; D gene: TRBD2; clone size: few; V gene: TRBV6-4; CDR3 protein: CASSKGLAGGEQFF; CDR3 DNA: TGTGCCAGCAGTAAGGGACTAGCCGGGGGGGAGCAGTTCTTC
J gene: TRBJ2-7; D gene: TRBD1; clone size: .; V gene: TRBV10-1; CDR3 protein: CASSESRTGTYEQYF; CDR3 DNA: TGCGCCAGCAGTGAGTCCCGGACAGGGACTTACGAGCAGTACTTC
J gene: TRBJ1-1; D gene: TRBD1; clone size: few; V gene: TRBV28; CDR3 protein: CASSSTGEGTEAFF; CDR3 DNA: TGTGCCAGCAGTTCGACAGGGGAAGGGACTGAAGCTTTCTTT
J gene: TRBJ1-5; D gene: .; clone size: .; V gene: TRBV14; CDR3 protein: CASSQEAGPQHF; CDR3 DNA: TGTGCCAGCAGCCAAGAGGCGGGACCCCAGCATTTT
J gene: TRBJ2-7; D gene: .; clone size: .; V gene: TRBV13; CDR3 protein: CASSSQRNEQYF; CDR3 DNA: TGTGCCAGCAGCTCGCAGAGGAACGAGCAGTACTTC
J gene: TRBJ1-2; D gene: .; clone size: .; V gene: TRBV6-5; CDR3 protein: CASSPTQNYGYTF; CDR3 DNA: TGTGCCAGCAGCCCAACACAGAACTATGGCTACACCTTC
J gene: TRBJ1-5; D gene: .; clone size: .; V gene: TRBV19; CDR3 protein: CAPRFDQHF; CDR3 DNA: TGTGCCCCCCGGTTCGACCAGCATTTT
J gene: TRBJ2-7; D gene: .; clone size: .; V gene: TRBV21-1; CDR3 protein: CASSLRPKIYEQYF; CDR3 DNA: TGTGCCAGCAGCCTTCGACCGAAAATCTACGAGCAGTACTTC
J gene: TRBJ2-7; D gene: TRBD2; clone size: .; V gene: TRBV5-1; CDR3 protein: CASSHGTSGRVYEQYF; CDR3 DNA: TGCGCCAGCAGCCACGGGACTAGCGGGAGGGTGTACGAGCAGTACTTC
J gene: TRBJ2-4; D gene: TRBD1; clone size: .; V gene: TRBV19; CDR3 protein: CASTTGVKTIQYF; CDR3 DNA: TGTGCCAGTACAACAGGGGTTAAGACCATTCAGTACTTC
J gene: TRBJ1-2; D gene: .; clone size: .; V gene: TRBV28; CDR3 protein: CASSFLTGRWVPGYTF; CDR3 DNA: TGTGCCAGCAGTTTTCTGACAGGACGATGGGTCCCTGGCTACACCTTC
J gene: TRBJ2-7; D gene: TRBD1; clone size: .; V gene: TRBV5-4; CDR3 protein: CASSLKVSQGASYEQYF; CDR3 DNA: TGTGCCAGCAGCTTGAAGGTTAGCCAGGGGGCTTCCTACGAGCAGTACTTC
J gene: TRBJ2-1; D gene: .; clone size: .; V gene: TRBV29-1; CDR3 protein: CSVDLSGVDEQFF; CDR3 DNA: TGCAGCGTTGATTTATCGGGAGTGGATGAGCAGTTCTTC
J gene: TRBJ2-7; D gene: .; clone size: .; V gene: TRBV19; CDR3 protein: CASSLKRDFSYEQYF; CDR3 DNA: TGTGCCAGTAGTTTAAAGCGAGACTTCTCCTACGAGCAGTACTTC
J gene: TRBJ2-2; D gene: TRBD1; clone size: once; V gene: TRBV19; CDR3 protein: CASSMGTGFGGELFF; CDR3 DNA: TGTGCCAGTAGTATGGGGACAGGGTTCGGTGGGGAGCTGTTTTTT
J gene: TRBJ1-5; D gene: .; clone size: .; V gene: TRBV6-1; CDR3 protein: CASSLGGVGDQPQHF; CDR3 DNA: TGTGCCAGCAGTTTAGGCGGCGTGGGGGATCAGCCCCAGCATTTT
J gene: TRBJ1-1; D gene: .; clone size: .; V gene: TRBV7-8; CDR3 protein: CASSLDAGANTEAFF; CDR3 DNA: TGTGCCAGCAGCTTAGATGCAGGGGCGAACACTGAAGCTTTCTTT